A selection of T cell receptor beta chains follows, all from one sample in a study of CD8 T cells in Susac syndrome. TCRdb recomputed calls from the immunoSEQ multiplex PCR reads with MiXCR, one row per CDR3 protein. The sample comprises over 150,000 distinct CDR3 sequences, around 93% of which are singletons, and roughly 0.097% rests with the top ten. The sample comprised CD4+ T cells from PBMCs. The receptors originated from a human donor with multiple sclerosis. Each CDR3 is given without its conserved first and last residue. Each record gives: V gene, CDR3 protein.

TRBV20-1 SARDGTGGSPQH
TRBV19 ASHGGQGGSPLH
TRBV4-1 ASSQDRGLWGNTIY
TRBV24-1 ATRAAGGRLNTGELF
TRBV30 AWSRDGYEAF
TRBV4-3 ASSQDIGQSIVAKNIQY
TRBV19 ASKQHMNTEAF
TRBV6-9 ASRTSSYEQY
TRBV11-1 ASSLEQGEAQH
TRBV19 ASSRTGVLIKGGYT
TRBV20-1 SAETGGGSPLH
TRBV3-1 ASSQADRAF
TRBV10-3 AISGTVTKNIQY
TRBV2 ASSGRLAGTSYEQY
TRBV6-5 ASSLPRTTETQY
TRBV9 ASSGGAGGAAWETQY
TRBV7-3 ASRGGQGDTQY
TRBV3-1 ASSQEGSVKTQY
TRBV14 ASSNNPQTPLH
TRBV19 ASRRNRNTEAF
TRBV6-1 ASSEGPKETQY
TRBV5-1 ASSSLQVSEAF
TRBV18 ASSPPYLNTEAF
TRBV3-1 ASSQDWGTSGYEQY
TRBV12-5 ASGLLTRDNEQF
TRBV5-1 ASSRPGSGANVLT
TRBV14 ASSQDRRGGRFQETQY
TRBV30 AWGRGSTYNEQF
TRBV12-3/TRBV12-4 ASSPQGGGYGYT
TRBV20-1 SAPDGGANEKLF
TRBV5-1 ASSAWTDPNTEAF
TRBV6-2/TRBV6-3 ASSYRQGVLQETQY
TRBV5-1 ASSWKDRGIGTEAF
TRBV3-1 ASSQRGPGASNGYT
TRBV10-2 ASSVTGLAAANTGELF
TRBV24-1 ATSTGSGNQPQH
TRBV6-5 ASRPGSNTGELF
TRBV5-1 ASSLAKLGASSTDTQY
TRBV5-1 ASSPMTGTTGNTIY
TRBV3-1 ASSQQGADTQY
TRBV9 ASSSTLYTEAF
TRBV20-1 SATSMSNTGELF
TRBV6-1 ASRGLRGPRAETQY
TRBV5-1 ASSLEVGGNIQY
TRBV5-1 ASSLGGTSDSETQY
TRBV11-2 ASSLPWERFGYT
TRBV28 ASRGSTPYGYT
TRBV12-3/TRBV12-4 ASSLALAGTGGYT
TRBV24-1 ATSDFGLGGETQY